The subject of this entry is one TCR beta chain. The CDR3 is 13 amino acids. Germline CDR1 is SGHTA and CDR2 is FQGNSA. V gave up 0 bases and J gave up 5 bases, with 5 bases separating them. This sample stems from a study of blood T cell repertoires in COVID-19. Study summary: The United States, Italy and Spain provided the acute and convalescent COVID-19 samples.

How the authors handled the data: Amplification from reference gene primers served as the basis for estimated nucleated cell counts. Repertoires were generated with immunoSEQ multiplex PCR, while TCRdb's copy carries only in-frame clones and drops some. V, J and clone size are taken as reported in that table, and D and trimming were inferred from the DNA itself. Of about 87,000 clones listed, roughly 76% were seen once; the top ten hold around 4.4%. The receptor comes from a woman aged 45-65 years with acute or convalescent COVID-19. Sequencing was carried out using peripheral blood. This chain connects TRBV7-2 to TRBJ1-3; unclear D gene. The CDR3 nucleotides are TGTGCCAGCAGCTTAGCTAGCAGAAACACCATATATTTT. Its translation is CASSLASRNTIYF.